The rows below give T cell receptor beta chains drawn from one sample of a study of T cell clusters in autoimmune cytopenias. Reanalyzing the multiplex PCR reads, TCRdb keeps one entry per CDR3 protein, without DNA. The sample yields approximately 5,900 distinct CDR3 sequences, of which the top ten take up around two fifths. The data also belong to a second study, concerning T cell repertoires in aging, cancer and after chemotherapy.

The specimen sequenced was peripheral blood. The receptors were gathered from a human donor in good health. Both conserved end residues are part of each CDR3. Clone sizes are given selectively: once, few, many, or a class where the clone is expanded.

>TRBV11-2|.|TRBJ2-7
CASSLGQGAPGEQYF
>TRBV7-2|.|TRBJ1-5
CASSLEGTGDQPQHF
>TRBV5-1|.|TRBJ2-7
CASSFAGSPYEQYF
>TRBV7-6|medium-sized|TRBJ1-2
CASSLDGTRGGYTF
>TRBV7-2|.|TRBJ2-3
CASSEQGTDTQYF
>TRBV6-2/TRBV6-3|medium-sized|TRBJ2-7
CASRDRPYEQYF
>TRBV18|.|TRBJ2-7
CASSPPTSGGLYEQYF
>TRBV5-1|.|TRBJ2-5
CASQKTGQLQETQYF
>TRBV6-5|.|TRBJ1-1
CASSYGTGDRAEAFF
>TRBV7-9|.|TRBJ1-6
CASSSRQADNSPLHF